This is a list of T cell receptor beta chains from one sample in a study of blood T cell repertoires in COVID-19. Sequencing used immunoSEQ multiplex PCR; TCRdb keeps in-frame clones, though not all of them. The sample has hundreds of thousands of clones, about 90% seen once. Sequenced sample: peripheral blood. The receptors come from a man aged 18 to 35 with COVID-19, enrolled during active disease. Both conserved end residues are part of each CDR3. The order of the fields is J gene, V gene, D gene, CDR3 length, clone size, CDR3 protein, CDR3 DNA. The D gene is left open where the match is weak. Only part of the rows carry a size: once, few, many, or a class if the clone is expanded.

TRBJ2-3,TRBV6-5,.,13,few,CASFLGGADTQYF,TGTGCCAGCTTTCTAGGGGGTGCAGATACGCAGTATTTT
TRBJ2-1,TRBV6-5,.,15,.,CASSLSGFSYNEQFF,TGTGCCAGCAGCCTTAGCGGATTCTCCTACAATGAGCAGTTCTTC
TRBJ2-7,TRBV2,TRBD1,14,.,CASTPGQGSYEQYF,TGTGCCAGCACCCCGGGACAGGGAAGCTACGAGCAGTACTTC
TRBJ2-2,TRBV2,.,14,.,CASSGQSDTGELFF,TGTGCCAGCAGTGGACAGTCGGACACCGGGGAGCTGTTTTTT
TRBJ2-7,TRBV14,.,18,.,CASSQEWGSGTTNYEQYF,TGTGCCAGCAGCCAAGAATGGGGGTCCGGGACAACAAACTACGAGCAGTACTTC
TRBJ1-2,TRBV3-1/TRBV3-2,.,15,.,CASSQGGVEVLGYTF,TGTGCCAGCAGCCAAGGCGGGGTGGAGGTTCTCGGCTACACCTTC
TRBJ1-6,TRBV6-1,.,14,.,CASSEALQVSPLHF,TGTGCCAGCAGTGAGGCCTTACAGGTTTCACCCCTCCACTTT
TRBJ1-2,TRBV5-1,.,14,.,CASSLGGEFYGYTF,TGCGCCAGCAGCTTAGGCGGGGAGTTTTATGGCTACACCTTC
TRBJ2-1,TRBV30,TRBD1,14,.,CASSQGARDNEQFF,TGTGCCTCCTCACAGGGGGCCAGGGACAATGAGCAGTTCTTC
TRBJ2-1,TRBV5-1,.,16,.,CASSLEPALTYNEQFF,TGCGCCAGCAGCTTGGAACCAGCGCTAACCTACAATGAGCAGTTCTTC
TRBJ2-7,TRBV6-6,TRBD2,20,.,CASSRTTWARTSGSSYEQYF,TGTGCCAGCAGTCGGACCACGTGGGCCAGAACTAGCGGGAGCTCCTACGAGCAGTACTTC
TRBJ2-1,TRBV4-1,TRBD1,13,.,CASSVNQGGEKFF,TGCGCCAGCAGTGTCAACCAAGGGGGCGAAAAGTTCTTC
TRBJ1-2,TRBV5-8,.,14,.,CASSLGPSNYGYTF,TGTGCCAGCAGCTTGGGGCCTTCTAACTATGGCTACACCTTC
TRBJ2-7,TRBV10-2,TRBD2,15,.,CASSESVAGGEEQYF,TGCGCCAGCAGTGAGTCGGTAGCGGGGGGAGAGGAGCAGTACTTC
TRBJ2-7,TRBV7-9,TRBD2,14,few,CASSLVSGSNEQYF,TGTGCCAGCAGCTTAGTCAGCGGGAGCAACGAGCAGTACTTC
TRBJ1-2,TRBV7-9,TRBD1,15,.,CASSPRGRSNYGYTF,TGTGCCAGCAGCCCAAGGGGGCGGTCCAACTATGGCTACACCTTC
TRBJ2-1,TRBV9,TRBD2,16,few,CASSAGEVAGGDEQFF,TGTGCCAGCAGCGCCGGAGAAGTAGCGGGGGGCGATGAGCAGTTCTTC
TRBJ2-7,TRBV27,TRBD1,15,.,CASGSAGTGGYEQYF,TGTGCCAGCGGTTCGGCGGGGACAGGGGGCTACGAGCAGTACTTC
TRBJ2-2,TRBV4-2,TRBD2,16,.,CASSQGLAGGSGELFF,TGTGCCAGCAGCCAAGGTCTAGCGGGAGGGTCCGGGGAGCTGTTTTTT
TRBJ1-3,TRBV4-1,.,16,.,CARPRGLKYSGNTIYF,TGCGCCAGACCTCGAGGCCTAAAATATTCTGGAAACACCATATATTTT
TRBJ2-3,TRBV5-4,TRBD1,16,.,CASNPGQVLRTDTQYF,TGTGCCAGCAACCCGGGACAGGTTCTCCGCACAGATACGCAGTATTTT
TRBJ1-4,TRBV19,TRBD1,14,.,CASSTDRVREKLFF,TGTGCCAGTAGTACGGACAGGGTACGGGAAAAACTGTTTTTT
TRBJ2-1,TRBV24-1,.,13,.,CATSRLATNEQFF,TGTGCCACCAGTCGGCTAGCGACAAATGAGCAGTTCTTC
TRBJ2-7,TRBV12-3/TRBV12-4,.,13,.,CASSLNPSYEQYF,TGTGCCAGCAGTTTAAATCCGTCCTACGAGCAGTACTTC
TRBJ2-7,TRBV2,TRBD1,13,.,CASSGTGLGEQYF,TGTGCCAGCAGTGGGACAGGGTTAGGCGAGCAGTACTTC
TRBJ2-1,TRBV2,TRBD2,15,.,CASSEGLAGVGEQFF,TGTGCCAGCAGTGAAGGTCTAGCGGGAGTCGGTGAGCAGTTCTTC
TRBJ2-7,TRBV13,TRBD2,15,.,CASSPERETSYEQYF,TGTGCCAGCAGCCCTGAGCGGGAAACCTCCTACGAGCAGTACTTC
TRBJ2-7,TRBV5-1,TRBD2,19,.,CASSLFRGGLGGPHYEQYF,TGCGCCAGCAGCTTGTTTCGGGGGGGGCTTGGCGGACCTCACTACGAGCAGTACTTC
TRBJ1-3,TRBV2,.,15,once,CASQDSPRSGNTIYF,TGTGCCAGCCAGGACAGCCCTCGCTCTGGAAACACCATATATTTT
TRBJ1-2,TRBV5-8,TRBD1,13,.,CASSSGGVYGYTF,TGTGCCAGCAGCTCAGGGGGTGTCTATGGCTACACCTTC
TRBJ2-3,TRBV3-1/TRBV3-2,TRBD2,15,once,CASSQETSATDTQYF,TGTGCCAGCAGCCAAGAGACTAGCGCCACAGATACGCAGTATTTT
TRBJ2-7,TRBV6-5,TRBD1,15,once,CASSPGTGPGYEQYF,TGTGCCAGCAGTCCTGGGACAGGGCCGGGCTACGAGCAGTACTTC
TRBJ2-3,TRBV3-1/TRBV3-2,.,15,.,CASSQEGTRVDTQYF,TGTGCCAGCAGCCAAGAAGGGACAAGGGTAGATACGCAGTATTTT
TRBJ2-1,TRBV2,TRBD2,13,.,CASISGRGGEQFF,TGTGCCAGCATCAGCGGGAGAGGCGGTGAGCAGTTCTTC
TRBJ1-2,TRBV2,.,13,.,CASRAGVSYGYTF,TGTGCCAGTAGGGCAGGGGTAAGCTATGGCTACACCTTC
TRBJ2-7,TRBV5-1,.,15,.,CASTRGEGLTYEQYF,TGCGCCAGCACCCGGGGAGAGGGACTGACCTACGAGCAGTACTTC
TRBJ2-1,TRBV5-6,TRBD1,15,once,CASSFGTGDLNEQFF,TGTGCCAGCAGCTTCGGGACAGGGGACCTCAATGAGCAGTTCTTC
TRBJ1-1,TRBV5-6,TRBD1,16,.,CASSFGAGQGPEVAFF,TGTGCCAGCAGCTTCGGTGCGGGACAGGGCCCGGAGGTAGCTTTCTTT
TRBJ1-4,TRBV27,.,16,.,CASKDRQDATNEKLFF,TGTGCCAGCAAAGACAGACAAGATGCAACTAATGAAAAACTGTTTTTT